The entry below gives a single T cell receptor (beta chain) sequence along with its context. The Seattle site enrolled patients during active infection and followed them longitudinally. Sequencing used immunoSEQ multiplex PCR; TCRdb keeps in-frame clones, though not all of them. The data contain more than 200,000 clones, approximately 86% of them singletons. The CDR3 has 15 amino acids. CDR1 is MNHEY, CDR2 SMNVEV, per germline (reference sequence). After removal of 2 bases from V and 5 bases from J, the junction contained 8 bases not matched to a gene. The data stem from a study of blood T cell repertoires in COVID-19. At the level of the study: The origin of the acute and convalescent COVID-19 samples was the United States, Italy and Spain.

Material for sequencing was peripheral blood. The chain joins TRBV27 to TRBJ2-7; 8 bases agree with TRBD1. The TCR comes from an older woman with COVID-19, enrolled during active disease. In nucleotides, the CDR3 is TGTGCCAGCAGTTTAAATGGACAGGGTTTCGACGAGCAGTACTTC. It encodes CASSLNGQGFDEQYF.